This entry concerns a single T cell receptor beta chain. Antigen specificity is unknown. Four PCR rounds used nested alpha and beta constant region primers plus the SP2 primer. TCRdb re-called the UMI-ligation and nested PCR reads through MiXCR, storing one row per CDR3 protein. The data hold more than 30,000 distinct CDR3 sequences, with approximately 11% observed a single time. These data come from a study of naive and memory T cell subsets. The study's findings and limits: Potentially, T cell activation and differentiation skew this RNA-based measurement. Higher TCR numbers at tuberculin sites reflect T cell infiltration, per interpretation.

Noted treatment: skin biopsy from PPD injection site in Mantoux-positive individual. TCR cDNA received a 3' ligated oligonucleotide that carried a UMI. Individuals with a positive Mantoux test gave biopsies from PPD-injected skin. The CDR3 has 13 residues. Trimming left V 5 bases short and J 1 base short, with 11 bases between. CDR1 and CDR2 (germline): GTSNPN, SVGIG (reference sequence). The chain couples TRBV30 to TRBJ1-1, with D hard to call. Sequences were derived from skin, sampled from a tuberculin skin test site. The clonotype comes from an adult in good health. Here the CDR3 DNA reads TGTGCCTGGGTCTTTCAGGCGAACACTGAAGCTTTCTTT. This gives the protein CAWVFQANTEAFF.